This T cell receptor (beta chain) was obtained from a study of relationships among human T cell subsets. Worth noting for this clonotype: Its specificity is not known.

V lost 3 bases, J lost 5 bases, and 3 bases stayed unmatched. The CDR3 loop spans 14 amino acids. The germline gives CDR1 SQVTM, CDR2 ANQGSEA. From mRNA, alpha and beta CDR3 regions were amplified using semiquantitative ARM-PCR. In ARM-PCR, communal superprimers followed tagged nested gene-specific primers for exponential amplification. Nested primers were removed by exonuclease before the second PCR round. TCRdb redid the calling of the multiplex PCR reads with MiXCR, one entry per CDR3 protein. The sample has over 14,000 distinct CDR3 sequences; about three fifths are singletons. Notes on the study in general: Clones with over 100 reads held over 60% of CD8+ cytotoxic sequences. A couple of pan T samples were processed with pan B cells. Th1, Th2 and regulatory subsets overlapped substantially in CDR3 sequences.

The receptor's source is a man in his forties in good health. The chain has TRBV29-1 and TRBJ2-3, with 12 bases identical to TRBD1. Sequencing used total T cells sorted from blood. The CDR3 spells CSVEGDRGRDTQYF. The DNA of the CDR3 is TGCAGCGTTGAGGGGGACAGGGGGCGAGATACGCAGTATTTT.